The entry below describes one T cell receptor (beta chain). Per the original data handling: Amplification from reference gene primers served as the basis for estimated nucleated cell counts. Data came from immunoSEQ multiplex PCR; TCRdb stores just in-frame clones and leaves some out. The DNA was the basis for D and trimming; V, J and clone size are from that table. The table has 55,000 or so clones, 80% to 85% seen once. CDR3 length equals 18 residues. CDR1 is SEHNR, CDR2 FQNEAQ, per germline (reference sequence). V was clipped by 3 bases and J by 6 bases; unmatched bases: 15. Seattle enrolled patients during active infection and tracked them longitudinally. The sample is drawn from a study of blood T cell repertoires in COVID-19. Across the study: Spain, Italy and the United States supplied samples that represented acute and convalescent COVID-19. PBMCs, B-cell-depleted T cells, or T cells were the source of the cDNA or gDNA that made up the material.

The clonotype comes from a man aged 25-45 years with COVID-19, enrolled during active disease. This rearrangement joins TRBV7-9 to TRBJ2-1; TRBD1 aligns across 9 bases. The sequenced material came from peripheral blood. CDR3 bases: TGTGCCAGCAGCTTCCGAAATAACGGACAGGGGCGGTCCAATGAGCAGTTCTTC. Its protein product is CASSFRNNGQGRSNEQFF.